The present T cell receptor (beta chain) was sequenced within a study of Ad26.COV2.S vaccination and SARS-CoV-2 variants. Overall study: As a participant in COV1001, the donor was in the Ad26.COV2.S trial arm. Ad26.COV2.S shots went into the muscle once or twice, 56 days apart. The study, taken as a whole, reports: Placebo recipients had lower spike-specific TCR breadth than vaccine recipients.

Produced via immunoSEQ multiplex PCR; TCRdb's table is partial and in-frame only. The sample lists roughly 700,000 clones; around 90% were seen once. Concerning this clone: What it binds is unknown.

Germline V gene sequence: CDR1 SGHTA, CDR2 FQGNSA. This CDR3 spans 14 amino acids. After removal of 8 bases from V and 6 bases from J, the junction contained 8 bases not matched to a gene. Treatment specified: some 20 received Ad26.COV2.S at low or high dose, single or two shots; about 5 received placebo; per-sample allocation not given. All samples were drawn on day 63, counting from the first vaccine or placebo injection. Ad26.COV2.S expressed prefusion-stabilized spike from the original Wuhan strain. Source: peripheral blood, taken in a trial of Ad26.COV2.S vaccine versus placebo. The TCR comes from a person between 18 and 65 years old who received the Ad26.COV2.S COVID-19 vaccine or a placebo. The chain has TRBV7-2 and TRBJ1-4; 8 bases are a match to TRBD1. The CDR3 sequence: CASLSGGADEKLFF. The CDR3 region has the DNA TGTGCCAGCTTATCAGGGGGCGCAGATGAAAAACTGTTTTTT.